Each of the 25 T cell receptor beta chains below was sequenced from the same sample in a study of blood T cell repertoires in COVID-19. Only in-frame clones appear in the TCRdb table, and some are missing; sequencing was by immunoSEQ multiplex PCR. The sample includes 400,000 to 450,000 clones, 85% to 90% of them seen just once. Material: peripheral blood. These receptors all come from a man aged 18 to 29 with COVID-19, enrolled during active disease.

This clone was seen a single time. The rearrangement joins TRBV5-1 to TRBJ2-3, with 8 bases identical to TRBD1. The CDR3 runs 15 residues. The germline V gene has CDR1 SGHRS and CDR2 YFSETQ. Trimming took 7 bases from V and 2 from J; bases not matched to a gene: 9. The CDR3 loop is CASLQTGALTDTQYF. CDR3 nucleotide sequence: TGCGCCAGCTTGCAGACAGGGGCGCTCACAGATACGCAGTATTTT.

The chain recombines TRBV13 with TRBJ2-5; TRBD1 aligns across 8 bases. This CDR3 is built from 15 residues. J gave up 3 bases and V 6 bases, and 9 bases lay outside the gene matches. Germline-derived CDR1 and CDR2 are PRHDT and FYEKMQ (reference sequence). As DNA, the CDR3 is TGTGCCAGCAGGGGTCAGGGGGCGATGGAAGAGACCCAGTACTTC. Amino acids: CASRGQGAMEETQYF.

The gene calls are TRBV15 and TRBJ1-1, with D possibly being TRBD1 (5 bases). The germline V gene has CDR1 LNHNV and CDR2 YYDKDF (reference sequence). CDR3 size: 15 residues. The V end lost 4 bases, the J end lost 2 bases, and 14 bases lay between the germline ends. CDR3 bases: TGTGCCACCAGCACCCTCGGGGGAGGTAACACTGAAGCTTTCTTT. Translation gives CATSTLGGGNTEAFF.

This clone was seen just once. The CDR3 is CASSRASDEQFF. CDR3 sequence (DNA): TGTGCCAGTAGTAGGGCTAGCGATGAGCAGTTCTTC. V and J are TRBV19 and TRBJ2-1; D is possibly TRBD2 (6 bases). The V end lost 4 bases, the J end lost 8 bases, and 9 bases lay between the germline ends. The CDR3 is 12 amino acids. The V gene's germline CDR1 is LNHDA and CDR2 SQIVND (reference sequence).

About this clone itself: Other DNA sequences in the sample encode the same CDR3. The rearrangement uses TRBV7-8 and TRBJ2-7; 10 bases agree with TRBD2. The ends lost 1 base at V and 4 bases at J; junction bases unmatched: 1. The CDR3 consists of 14 residues. The V gene's germline CDR1 is SGHVS and CDR2 FQNEAQ. This CDR3 is CASSLVAGGYEQYF. The CDR3 DNA is TGTGCCAGCAGCTTAGTAGCGGGGGGTTACGAGCAGTACTTC.

V usage is TRBV5-6 and J usage is TRBJ1-3; D is perhaps TRBD1 (6 bases). CDR1 and CDR2 (germline): SGHDT, YYEEEE. Trimming stripped 1 base from V and 2 bases from J, with 16 bases between. The CDR3 spans 17 residues. DNA of the CDR3: TGTGCCAGCAGCTTGCCTACGGACAGTGACGCTGGAAACACCATATATTTT. Amino acids: CASSLPTDSDAGNTIYF.

V is TRBV24-1 and J is TRBJ2-2; a possible D gene is TRBD1 (6 bases). In germline, CDR1 is KGHDR, CDR2 SFDVKD. The CDR3 is made up of 15 amino acids. Between the trimmed V and J ends, which lost 7 bases and 0 bases, there was a span of 11 bases. CDR3 region: CATSSTGPNTGELFF. DNA of the CDR3: TGTGCCACCAGCTCGACAGGTCCGAACACCGGGGAGCTGTTTTTT.

The J gene is TRBJ2-5, the V gene TRBV21-1; TRBD2, the D gene given by the table, was not confirmed from the DNA. TRBV21-1 is a known pseudogene. This CDR3 contains 14 residues. CDR3 protein: CASSKETRQETQYF. CDR3 coding DNA: TGTGCCAGCAGCAAAGAAACTAGGCAAGAGACCCAGTACTTC.

This chain connects TRBV29-1 to TRBJ2-1; tentative D call: TRBD1 (6 bases). The germline CDR1 and CDR2 sequences are SQVTM and ANQGSEA. Trimming pared 6 bases from V and 10 bases from J, leaving 13 bases between. CDR3 length: 11 amino acids. The CDR3 sequence is CSVHRVGEQFF. CDR3 in DNA: TGCAGCGTGCACAGGGTTGGGGAGCAGTTCTTC.

CDR3 protein: CASSHPTGGISLYNEQFF. Written as DNA, the CDR3 is TGTGCCAGCAGCCACCCGACAGGGGGCATTAGTCTCTACAATGAGCAGTTCTTC. The V gene is TRBV4-2, the J gene TRBJ2-1, with 10 bases fitting TRBD1. Germline V CDR1 and CDR2: LGHNA, YNFKEQ. The CDR3 is 18 amino acids. V lost 3 bases to trimming and J lost 3 bases; unmatched junction nucleotides: 11.

This chain links TRBV6-5 with TRBJ2-7; D is unresolved. Germline V gives CDR1 MNHEY, CDR2 SVGAGI. V shed 7 bases and J shed 2 bases, with 12 bases lying between them. The CDR3 covers 13 residues. CDR3 residues: CASKWAGPYEQYF. The CDR3 DNA reads TGTGCCAGCAAATGGGCCGGTCCCTACGAGCAGTACTTC.

The chain has TRBV10-2 and TRBJ2-2; D call uncertain. The CDR3 consists of 15 residues. V gave up 3 bases and J gave up 4 bases, with 12 bases separating them. Germline V lookup: CDR1 WSHSY, CDR2 SAAADI. The CDR3 coding sequence is TGCGCCAGCAGTGATAGCCAGTATATCACCGGGGAGCTGTTTTTT. Translating gives CASSDSQYITGELFF.

V and J are TRBV6-2 or TRBV6-3 and TRBJ2-2; 10 bases match TRBD2. Germline V CDR1 and CDR2: MNHEY, SVGEGT. V lost 0 bases, J lost 4 bases, and 2 bases stayed unmatched. The CDR3 sequence is 16 residues long. The CDR3, as DNA: TGTGCCAGCAGTTACTCAGCGGGGGGGCTCACCGGGGAGCTGTTTTTT. It translates to CASSYSAGGLTGELFF.

This chain connects TRBV19 to TRBJ2-7; TRBD2 might be the D (5 bases). V was clipped by 5 bases and J by 5 bases, with 13 bases between them. This CDR3 is built from 13 residues. Germline V gene sequence: CDR1 LNHDA, CDR2 SQIVND (reference sequence). The CDR3 sequence is CASSPGMRHEQYF. The CDR3 DNA sequence: TGTGCCAGTAGTCCGGGAATGAGGCACGAGCAGTACTTC.

This chain joins TRBV18 and TRBJ2-7; TRBD1 aligns across 8 bases. The junction had 8 bases not matched to a gene; V was cut back by 5 bases and J by 5 bases. The CDR3 extends over 14 amino acids. Germline V lookup: CDR1 KGHSH, CDR2 LQKENI. The CDR3 nucleotides are TGTGCCAGCTCAGACCGGGACAGGCCTAACGAGCAGTACTTC. It specifies CASSDRDRPNEQYF.

The gene calls are TRBV5-1 and TRBJ2-1, with a weak D call TRBD1 (6 bases). The CDR3 is made up of 13 amino acids. Germline assignment: CDR1 SGHRS and CDR2 YFSETQ. V lost 4 bases and J 4 bases, leaving 9 bases between the germline ends. The CDR3 nucleotides are TGCGCCAGCAGCATTGACAGGTACAATGAGCAGTTCTTC. Translating it yields CASSIDRYNEQFF.

This clone was observed a single time. This chain joins TRBV11-3 and TRBJ1-2; the match to TRBD1 covers 9 bases. Germline V CDR1 and CDR2: SGHNT, YENEEA. CDR3 length: 13 amino acids. V lost 7 bases, J lost 5 bases, and 5 bases stayed unmatched. CDR3 sequence: CASNRGQAYGYTF. The CDR3 DNA is TGTGCCAGCAACAGGGGGCAGGCGTATGGCTACACCTTC.

V is TRBV30 and J is TRBJ2-7; possible D gene TRBD2, 6 bases. The CDR3 loop spans 15 amino acids. Per germline, CDR1 GTSNPN and CDR2 SVGIG (reference sequence). V gave up 4 bases and J gave up 2 bases, with 18 bases separating them. The CDR3 nucleotides are TGTGCCTGGAAGGAATGGGCGGGGCCGACCTACGAGCAGTACTTC. Protein: CAWKEWAGPTYEQYF.

The rearrangement links TRBV19 to TRBJ2-7, with 10 bases lining up with TRBD2. Germline trimming cut 3 bases from V and 3 bases from J; bases unmatched to any gene: 5. This CDR3 has 15 residues. In germline, CDR1 is LNHDA, CDR2 SQIVND (reference sequence). This CDR3 is CASSILAGDLYEQYF. The CDR3 nucleotides are TGTGCCAGTAGTATCCTAGCGGGAGATCTCTACGAGCAGTACTTC.

The chain is built from TRBV19 and TRBJ2-2, with 9 bases identical to TRBD1. CDR3 length: 14 amino acids. V shed 7 bases, J shed 7 bases, and the junction held 7 bases outside the gene matches. Per the germline V gene, CDR1 is LNHDA and CDR2 is SQIVND (reference sequence). CDR3 residues: CASKGQGGVGELFF. The CDR3 DNA reads as TGTGCCAGTAAGGGACAGGGAGGTGTCGGGGAGCTGTTTTTT.

V gene TRBV7-3 combines with J gene TRBJ1-6; D is uncertain. The germline CDR1 and CDR2 sequences are SGHTA and FQGTGA. Deletions cut 5 bases from V and 10 bases from J, with 12 bases between. The length of the CDR3 is 13 residues. The CDR3 is CASSRTVESPLHF. The CDR3 DNA reads as TGTGCCAGCAGCCGGACTGTGGAGTCACCCCTCCACTTT.

This rearrangement joins TRBV7-9 to TRBJ2-3; the D is unclear. The CDR3 consists of 12 residues. Trimming stripped 1 base from V and 8 bases from J, with 7 bases between. Germline V gives CDR1 SEHNR, CDR2 FQNEAQ (reference sequence). The chain's CDR3 is CASSLEESTQYF. The DNA for the CDR3 is TGTGCCAGCAGCTTAGAGGAGAGTACGCAGTATTTT.

V usage is TRBV10-1 and J usage is TRBJ2-1; 8 bases are shared with TRBD2. There are 18 residues in the CDR3. Germline loops: CDR1 WNHNN, CDR2 SYGVQD (reference sequence). V lost 0 bases and J lost 6; bases outside the gene matches: 13. This CDR3 reads CASSESGLAGRSRNEQFF. In DNA, the CDR3 is TGCGCCAGCAGTGAGTCAGGGTTAGCGGGAAGGTCGCGCAATGAGCAGTTCTTC.

The rearrangement joins TRBV2 to TRBJ2-1; 10 positions agree with TRBD2. The CDR3 loop spans 14 amino acids. Germline V gene sequence: CDR1 SNHLY, CDR2 FYNNEI. The V and J ends lost 1 base and 15 bases, in that order; junction bases with no gene match: 9. The CDR3 is CASSEGTSGSLVFF. Written as DNA, the CDR3 is TGTGCCAGCAGTGAAGGGACTAGCGGCTCTCTTGTGTTCTTC. Together with reference TRBV2 and TRBJ2-1, the CDR3 gives the full variable domain: EPEVTQTPSHQVTQMGQEVILRCVPISNHLYFYWYRQILGQKVEFLVSFYNNEISEKSEIFDDQFSVERPDGSNFTLKIRSTKLEDSAMYFCASSEGTSGSLVFFGPGTRLTVL.

This clone was seen just once. The J gene is TRBJ2-7, the V gene TRBV4-1, with 9 positions matching TRBD2. V was clipped by 0 bases and J by 3 bases; unmatched bases: 6. Germline lookup yields CDR1 MGHRA and CDR2 YSYEKL. This CDR3 region has 16 residues. This CDR3 reads CASSQDNLAGFYEQYF. For the CDR3, the DNA is TGCGCCAGCAGCCAAGATAATCTAGCGGGGTTCTACGAGCAGTACTTC.